This record looks at one TCR beta chain sequence and its context. The antigen is undetermined. This entry belongs to a study of T cell responses to AZD1222 COVID-19 vaccine. Findings and limits, study-wide: Spike as a whole was targeted by vaccine-associated CD4 TCRs, dominant at 160-218 and 743-854. Reports indicate that nearly half of spike-specific TCRs are directed at unmutated variant regions.

V lost 3 bases, J lost 7 bases, and 27 bases stayed unmatched. Germline assignment: CDR1 SGHRS and CDR2 YFSETQ. CDR3 length: 20 residues. Pooled together were second doses at about 4 or about 12 weeks. The assay was immunoSEQ multiplex PCR, and TCRdb's table has in-frame clones only and misses some. The sample has around 150,000 clones, 90% seen once; the top ten hold 3% to 3.5%. This specimen was peripheral blood, taken 28 days after the second AZD1222 dose. The V gene is TRBV5-1, the J gene TRBJ1-2; TRBD1 aligns across 7 bases. The clonotype originates from an adult who received the AZD1222 COVID-19 vaccine. The CDR3 DNA sequence: TGCGCCAGCAGCTCGCCGGGACAGCTTACAAATAGGTCGGAGGAGTCTGGCTACACCTTC. It encodes CASSSPGQLTNRSEESGYTF.